The rows below give T cell receptor beta chains drawn from one sample of a study of T cell changes during pregnancy in multiple sclerosis. Generated by immunoSEQ multiplex PCR, the TCRdb table keeps only in-frame clones and is missing some. The table includes roughly 58,000 clones, about 90% detected once. The sequencing here drew on CD4+ T cells from peripheral blood mononuclear cells, taken after pregnancy. The receptors were gathered from a female donor in good health, enrolled as a control in a pregnancy study. Both conserved end residues are trimmed from each CDR3. The order of the fields is V gene, J gene, CDR3 protein.

TRBV7-3	TRBJ2-5	ASSLLAGSGGGTQY
TRBV5-4	TRBJ1-1	AVKKRRNTEAF
TRBV11-1	TRBJ2-7	ASSLGDRGPSYEQY
TRBV12-5	TRBJ2-3	ASGLGSSGGPPVRDTQY
TRBV18	TRBJ2-2	ASSPRGNGELF
TRBV18	TRBJ1-5	ASSPTGGIQPQH
TRBV6-1	TRBJ1-6	ASRRREDNSPLH
TRBV19	TRBJ2-1	ASSIEGVGSYNEQF
TRBV7-2	TRBJ1-2	ASSLWGDGYT
TRBV18	TRBJ1-6	ASSPFPGQGHLSSYNSPLH
TRBV7-9	TRBJ2-5	ASSLGEGGRETQY
TRBV4-3	TRBJ2-3	ASSPRDFRDFGTDTQY
TRBV7-2	TRBJ2-5	ASSRQGGLETQY
TRBV19	TRBJ1-5	ASSIGPGSGKSNQPQH
TRBV7-2	TRBJ1-4	ASRTGEKLF
TRBV11-1	TRBJ2-3	ASSLTGDTQY
TRBV19	TRBJ1-5	ASSMDRGRTNQPQH
TRBV7-2	TRBJ2-5	ASSLSGFGETQY
TRBV28	TRBJ1-2	ASVHDRDRYT
TRBV18	TRBJ2-6	ASSTGRAGANVLT
TRBV14	TRBJ2-7	ASSQGLANYEQY
TRBV7-2	TRBJ2-3	ASSTRGLNNADTQY
TRBV7-2	TRBJ1-1	ASSLVVTNTEAF
TRBV28	TRBJ2-2	ASINRGAGDTGELF
TRBV5-1	TRBJ1-1	ASSQHLQVTEAF
TRBV29-1	TRBJ2-1	SVERGTGHNEQF
TRBV4-1	TRBJ1-5	ASSRSGTGNQPQH
TRBV7-8	TRBJ2-1	ASSTSTSTYNEQF
TRBV7-7	TRBJ2-3	ASAAGGTSTTDTQY
TRBV30	TRBJ1-4	AWSAHLERATNEKLF
TRBV19	TRBJ1-6	ASRAGQHSPLH
TRBV21-1	TRBJ1-5	ASSTRDWGNQPQH
TRBV6-5	TRBJ1-4	ASSLRTGNEKLF
TRBV25-1	TRBJ2-2	ASTRSGELF
TRBV7-2	TRBJ1-5	ASRRAGTGNQPQH
TRBV10-3	TRBJ2-5	AIRRGLASGAQETQY
TRBV18	TRBJ2-2	ASSPRQGADTGELF
TRBV7-6	TRBJ1-2	ASSSLGTFNYGYT
TRBV6-1	TRBJ2-3	ASSEGGLITDTQY
TRBV21-1	TRBJ2-7	ASSTRGSYEQY
TRBV30	TRBJ1-1	AWSGDRGHAF
TRBV9	TRBJ2-1	ASSPSGRGQF
TRBV4-3	TRBJ1-2	ASSQDQGQYYT
TRBV6-6	TRBJ2-5	ASSRQETQY
TRBV10-2	TRBJ2-3	AAGLREADTQY
TRBV7-2	TRBJ2-4	ASSSESGGPRGPRSIQY
TRBV7-9	TRBJ1-6	ASSSTRGLTRPLH
TRBV14	TRBJ1-1	ASSLSMNTEAF
TRBV28	TRBJ1-5	ASRPTGALGQPQH
TRBV6-5	TRBJ2-1	ASSQDRGRYNEQF